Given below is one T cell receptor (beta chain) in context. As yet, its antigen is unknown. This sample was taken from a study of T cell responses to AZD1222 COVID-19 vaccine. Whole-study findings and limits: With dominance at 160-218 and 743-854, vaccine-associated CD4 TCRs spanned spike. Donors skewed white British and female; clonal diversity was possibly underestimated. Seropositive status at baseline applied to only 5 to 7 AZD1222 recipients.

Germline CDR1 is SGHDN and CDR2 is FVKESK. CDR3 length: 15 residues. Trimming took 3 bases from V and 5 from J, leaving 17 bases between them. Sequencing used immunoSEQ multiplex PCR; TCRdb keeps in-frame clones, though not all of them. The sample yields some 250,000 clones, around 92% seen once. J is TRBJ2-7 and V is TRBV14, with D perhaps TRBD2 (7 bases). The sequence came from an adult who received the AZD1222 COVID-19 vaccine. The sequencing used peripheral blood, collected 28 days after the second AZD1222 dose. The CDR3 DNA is TGTGCCAGCAGCCAGTACCTGGGGGGGCCACACGAGCAGTACTTC. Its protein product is CASSQYLGGPHEQYF.